These 22 T cell receptor beta chains originate from one sample sequenced in a study of a mutant IDH1 vaccine in newly diagnosed glioma. Time point noted: week 5, during vaccination. A single vaccine dose contained 300 ug of mutant IDH1 20-mer peptide, and topical imiquimod was used with it. Using immunoSEQ multiplex PCR, the repertoire was profiled, and TCRdb retains in-frame clones only, with some absent. The sample gives 38,000 or so clones, approximately 93% of which show up once; around 3% is in the top ten. Their antigens are not known. The sample here was PBMCs, taken from a glioma patient whose treatment included an IDH1 peptide vaccine. The origin of the receptors is a man aged 45-60 years with glioma.

This chain connects TRBV28 to TRBJ1-4; 7 nucleotides align to TRBD1. V was clipped by 2 bases and J by 6 bases; unmatched bases: 6. CDR1 MDHEN and CDR2 SYDVKM come from the germline V gene. There are 15 residues in the CDR3. In DNA form, the CDR3 reads TGTGCCAGCAGTTTAACCGGGACAGTTGATGAAAAACTGTTTTTT. It encodes CASSLTGTVDEKLFF.

The rearrangement uses TRBV27 and TRBJ1-2; D possibly corresponds to TRBD1 (6 bases). Germline CDR1 reads MNHEY; CDR2 reads SMNVEV (reference sequence). CDR3 length: 15 residues. Trimming stripped 4 bases from V and 6 bases from J, with 18 bases between. The CDR3, as DNA: TGTGCCAGCAGTTACCACAAGGGGGGCGAGGATGGCTACACCTTC. Protein product: CASSYHKGGEDGYTF.

CDR3 sequence reads: CATAGQGLNTEAFF. The CDR3 nucleotides read TGTGCCACCGCCGGCCAGGGATTGAACACTGAAGCTTTCTTT. V and J are TRBV28 and TRBJ1-1, with D tentatively TRBD1 (5 bases). The V end was cut by 10 bases, the J end by 0 bases, with 15 bases between. The CDR3 is 14 amino acids. CDR1 is MDHEN, CDR2 SYDVKM, per germline.

V and J are TRBV7-3 and TRBJ2-2; D gene unclear. CDR1 SGHTA and CDR2 FQGTGA come from the germline V gene. The CDR3 has 13 residues. V lost 3 bases to trimming and J lost 1 base, with 3 bases between them. In DNA, the CDR3 is TGTGCCAGCAGCTTTATGAACACCGGGGAGCTGTTTTTT. Translating it yields CASSFMNTGELFF.

Within the sample, this clone is large (0.1 to 1%). J is TRBJ1-2 and V is TRBV25-1, with 7 bases that match TRBD1. The CDR3 is made up of 14 amino acids. V lost 4 bases to trimming and J lost 4 bases; unmatched junction nucleotides: 6. Germline assignment: CDR1 MGHDK and CDR2 SYGVNS. In DNA, the CDR3 is TGTGCCAGCAGTGGCCCGGGACAGCCCTATGGCTACACCTTC. It specifies CASSGPGQPYGYTF.

The genes are TRBV4-3 and TRBJ2-7, with a weak D call TRBD1 (5 bases). The V gene lost 2 bases and the J gene lost 0 bases, with 8 bases spanning the gap. The CDR3 spans 14 residues. Germline loops: CDR1 LGHNA, CDR2 YSLEER. Written as DNA, the CDR3 is TGCGCCAGCAGCCAAAGACAGAGCTCCTACGAGCAGTACTTC. Its protein product is CASSQRQSSYEQYF.

This chain uses TRBV5-4 with TRBJ2-1; unclear D gene. The CDR3 contains 14 residues. The V end lost 1 base, the J end lost 8 bases, and 13 bases lay between the germline ends. The germline V gene has CDR1 SGHNT and CDR2 YYREEE (reference sequence). CDR3 sequence: CASSLNALSYEQFF. The CDR3 coding sequence is TGTGCCAGCAGCTTGAATGCGCTCTCATATGAGCAGTTCTTC.

The V gene is TRBV28, the J gene TRBJ2-7, with D perhaps matching TRBD2 (6 bases). The CDR3 spans 14 residues. The germline V and J ends were trimmed by 8 bases and 4 bases, with 18 bases remaining between them. Germline V lookup: CDR1 MDHEN, CDR2 SYDVKM. The CDR3 DNA reads as TGTGCCAGCGTGAACAGGCTGGGGAGGTACGAGCAGTACTTC. This sequence encodes CASVNRLGRYEQYF.

The V call is TRBV7-9, the J call TRBJ1-6, with D maybe TRBD1 (6 bases). Germline CDR1 SEHNR, CDR2 FQNEAQ (reference sequence). Trimming left V 1 base short and J 9 bases short, with 10 bases between. This CDR3 region has 14 residues. The CDR3 DNA reads as TGTGCCAGCAGCTTAGAACAGGGAAGTTCACCCCTCCACTTT. Amino acids: CASSLEQGSSPLHF.

The CDR3, as DNA: TGTGCCAGCAGTCTGACAGACGAGCAGTACTTC. Translating gives CASSLTDEQYF. The chain joins TRBV2 to TRBJ2-7; weak D call: TRBD1 (5 bases). CDR1 and CDR2 from the germline V gene are SNHLY and FYNNEI. Deletions cut 5 bases from V and 5 bases from J, with 7 bases between. The CDR3 contains 11 residues.

V usage is TRBV7-9 and J usage is TRBJ2-7; D possibly matches TRBD1 or TRBD2 (5 bases each). The CDR3 spans 14 residues. In germline, CDR1 is SEHNR, CDR2 FQNEAQ (reference sequence). Trimming removed 1 base from V and 0 bases from J, with 7 bases in between. CDR3 amino acids: CASSLDGASYEQYF. CDR3 nucleotides: TGTGCCAGCAGCTTAGACGGGGCCTCCTACGAGCAGTACTTC. Using reference TRBV7-9 and TRBJ2-7 for the parts outside the CDR3, the full variable domain is DTGVSQNPRHKITKRGQNVTFRCDPISEHNRLYWYRQTLGQGPEFLTYFQNEAQLEKSRLLSDRFSAERPKGSFSTLEIQRTEQGDSAMYLCASSLDGASYEQYFGPGTRLTVT.

This chain joins TRBV10-3 and TRBJ2-2, with TRBD2 matching over 9 bases. The CDR3 covers 16 residues. Germline CDR1 reads ENHRY; CDR2 reads SYGVKD. The trim removed 3 bases at V and 1 base at J, leaving 3 bases unmatched. CDR3 protein: CAISDISGRNTGELFF. The CDR3 coding sequence is TGTGCCATCAGTGATATTAGCGGGAGGAACACCGGGGAGCTGTTTTTT.

The rearrangement links TRBV2 to TRBJ2-5; 8 bases match TRBD1. Germline lookup yields CDR1 SNHLY and CDR2 FYNNEI. The CDR3 runs 14 residues. The V gene end was trimmed by 8 bases and the J gene end by 5 bases; junction bases not matched to a gene: 10. CDR3 DNA: TGTGCCAGCGCGGGACAGGAGGGGTGGGAGACCCAGTACTTC. This codes for CASAGQEGWETQYF.

The J gene is TRBJ2-5, the V gene TRBV5-1; D gene uncertain. CDR1 and CDR2 (germline): SGHRS, YFSETQ. The CDR3 sequence is 14 residues long. V lost 4 bases and J 1 base, leaving 11 bases between the germline ends. In DNA, the CDR3 is TGCGCCAGCAGCACCGGACGGTCCCAAGAGACCCAGTACTTC. This translates into CASSTGRSQETQYF.

The chain is built from TRBV18 and TRBJ1-5; 9 bases map to TRBD1. Looked up from germline, CDR1 is KGHSH and CDR2 is LQKENI. CDR3 size: 15 residues. Trimming removed 4 bases from V and 4 bases from J; junction bases left unmatched: 5. CDR3 nucleotide sequence: TGTGCCAGCTCACGGGGACAGGGACGAAATCAGCCCCAGCATTTT. The encoded protein is CASSRGQGRNQPQHF.

The chain couples TRBV9 to TRBJ1-2; 7 nucleotides align to TRBD1. Per the germline V gene, CDR1 is SGDLS and CDR2 is YYNGEE. V dropped 5 bases and J dropped 2; count of bases not matched to a gene: 9. The CDR3 contains 15 residues. In DNA form, the CDR3 reads TGTGCCAGCAGGGCCTGGGACAGCGCGAACTATGGCTACACCTTC. Translation: CASRAWDSANYGYTF.

V gene TRBV29-1 combines with J gene TRBJ1-5; tentative D call: TRBD1 (5 bases). Germline V gene lookup returns CDR1 SQVTM and CDR2 ANQGSEA. V lost 0 bases to trimming and J lost 7 bases, with 16 bases between them. The CDR3 has 15 amino acids. CDR3 nucleotide sequence: TGCAGCGTTGAAGAAGGCAGGCGACGGGGCCAGCCCCAGCATTTT. Protein sequence: CSVEEGRRRGQPQHF.

The CDR3 loop reads CASSERIGGQGHQPQHF. The CDR3 nucleotides read TGTGCCAGCAGTGAAAGGATCGGGGGACAGGGCCATCAGCCCCAGCATTTT. V is TRBV6-1 and J is TRBJ1-5; 9 nucleotides agree with TRBD1. CDR1 is MNHNS and CDR2 is SASEGT in the germline V gene. The CDR3 is 17 amino acids. V shed 2 bases and J 5 bases; nucleotides not matched to a gene: 10.

This chain links TRBV30 with TRBJ1-5; the match to TRBD1 covers 7 bases. V shed 3 bases, J shed 5 bases, and the junction held 10 bases outside the gene matches. CDR1 is GTSNPN and CDR2 is SVGIG in the germline V gene (reference sequence). This CDR3 comprises 15 residues. The CDR3 here is CAWSLGTARDQPQHF. The CDR3 DNA is TGTGCCTGGAGCCTTGGGACAGCCCGCGATCAGCCCCAGCATTTT.

This clone was counted only a few times. The chain is built from TRBV4-1 and TRBJ2-7; possible D gene TRBD1, 6 bases. The CDR3 has 15 amino acids. Deletions cut 0 bases from V and 3 bases from J, with 12 bases between. Germline loops: CDR1 MGHRA, CDR2 YSYEKL. The CDR3 nucleotides are TGCGCCAGCAGCCAAGAGCCAGGGGCTGTCTACGAGCAGTACTTC. It translates to CASSQEPGAVYEQYF.

The rearrangement joins TRBV5-5 to TRBJ1-4, with D possibly TRBD1 on 5 matching bases. There are 14 residues in the CDR3. CDR1 is SGHKS and CDR2 is YYEKEE in the germline V gene (reference sequence). V lost 2 bases and J lost 7, with 12 bases in between. The CDR3 region is CASSFGVQGEKLFF. The CDR3 nucleotides read TGTGCCAGCAGCTTTGGGGTGCAGGGTGAAAAACTGTTTTTT. Based on the CDR3 plus reference TRBV5-5 and TRBJ1-4, the full variable domain is DAGVTQSPTHLIKTRGQQVTLRCSPISGHKSVSWYQQVLGQGPQFIFQYYEKEERGRGNFPDRFSARQFPNYSSELNVNALLLGDSALYLCASSFGVQGEKLFFGSGTQLSVL.

The rearrangement uses TRBV5-6 and TRBJ2-1; TRBD1 matches at 8 bases. This CDR3 region has 17 residues. The germline V gene has CDR1 SGHDT and CDR2 YYEEEE. The J segment lost 2 bases and the V segment lost 2 bases, leaving 9 bases of the junction unmatched. DNA of the CDR3: TGTGCCAGCAGCTTTCGCAGGGGGCGATTGGCCTACAATGAGCAGTTCTTC. It codes for CASSFRRGRLAYNEQFF. The variable domain in full, with the rest retrieved from reference TRBV5-6 and TRBJ2-1, is DAGVTQSPTHLIKTRGQQVTLRCSPKSGHDTVSWYQQALGQGPQFIFQYYEEEERQRGNFPDRFSGHQFPNYSSELNVNALLLGDSALYLCASSFRRGRLAYNEQFFGPGTRLTVL.